The clone carrying this TCR beta chain came up many times. The CDR3 covers 12 residues. The germline CDR1 and CDR2 sequences are SNHLY and FYNNEI. Trimming took off 4 bases at V and 2 bases at J, with 3 bases between the two ends. This sample was taken from a study of T-cell memory formation after mild COVID-19. About the study: Clusters were largely donor specific.

UMIs and sample barcodes were carried by the TCR alpha and TCR beta cDNA libraries that 5'RACE produced using constant-segment primers. Via MiXCR, TCRdb re-called the 5' RACE reads, giving one row per CDR3 protein. The sample yields about 57,000 distinct CDR3 sequences, 10% to 15% seen once. The clonotype originates from a man younger than 35 who had mild COVID-19 (a few samples of this study predate the infection). Cell type and time point are not known. The J gene is TRBJ2-1, the V gene TRBV2; D call uncertain. Input material: PBMCs or a T cell subset sorted from them (not recorded which). The chain's CDR3 is CASSGPYNEQFF. CDR3 in DNA: TGTGCCAGCAGTGGACCCTACAATGAGCAGTTCTTC.